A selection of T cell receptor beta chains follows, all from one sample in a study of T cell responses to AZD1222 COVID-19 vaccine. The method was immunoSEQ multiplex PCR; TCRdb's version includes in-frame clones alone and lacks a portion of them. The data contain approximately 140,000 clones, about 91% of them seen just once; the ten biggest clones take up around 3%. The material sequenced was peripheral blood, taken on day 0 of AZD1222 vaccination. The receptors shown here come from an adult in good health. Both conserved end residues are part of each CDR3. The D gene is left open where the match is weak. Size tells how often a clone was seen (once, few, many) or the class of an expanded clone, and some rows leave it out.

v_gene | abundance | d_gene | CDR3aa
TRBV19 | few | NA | CASTIRLGRNSPLHF
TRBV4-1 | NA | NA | CASSQGGTAGNTIYF
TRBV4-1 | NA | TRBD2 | CASSQDRGLASTQYF
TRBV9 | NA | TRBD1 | CASSVEGQGARGYTF
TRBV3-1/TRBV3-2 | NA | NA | CASSGRGRGTGELFF
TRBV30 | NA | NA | CAWTYEVLTGELFF
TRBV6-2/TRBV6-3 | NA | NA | CASSNRGPQHF
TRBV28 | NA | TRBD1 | CASSTLDRGHGYTF
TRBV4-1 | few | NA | CATSKRGRGYEQYF
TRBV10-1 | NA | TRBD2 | CASSATSARVDTQYF
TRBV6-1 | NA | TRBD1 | CASSEDRAYYGYTF
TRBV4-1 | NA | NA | CASSPASGGPDTQYF
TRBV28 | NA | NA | CASSLVANEKLFF
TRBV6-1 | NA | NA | CASSEFPRRDTQYF
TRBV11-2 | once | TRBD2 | CASTTPSGGDNEQFF
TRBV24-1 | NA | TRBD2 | CATSDLRSRSGRTDTQYF